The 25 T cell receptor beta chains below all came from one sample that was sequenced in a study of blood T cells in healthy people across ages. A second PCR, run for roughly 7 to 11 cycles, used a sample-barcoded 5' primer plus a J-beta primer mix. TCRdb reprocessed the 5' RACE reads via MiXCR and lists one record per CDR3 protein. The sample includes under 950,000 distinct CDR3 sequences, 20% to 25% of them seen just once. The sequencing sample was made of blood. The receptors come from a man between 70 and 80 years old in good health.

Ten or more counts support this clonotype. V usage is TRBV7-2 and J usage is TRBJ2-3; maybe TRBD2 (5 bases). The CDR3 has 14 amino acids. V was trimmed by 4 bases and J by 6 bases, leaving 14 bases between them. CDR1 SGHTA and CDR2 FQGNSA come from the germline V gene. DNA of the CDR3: TGTGCCAGCAGCTCTGGACTGGCGGTGGATACGCAGTATTTT. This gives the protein CASSSGLAVDTQYF. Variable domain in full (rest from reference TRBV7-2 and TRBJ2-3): GAGVSQSPSNKVTEKGKDVELRCDPISGHTALYWYRQSLGQGLEFLIYFQGNSAPDKSGLPSDRFSAERTGGSVSTLTIQRTQQEDSAVYLCASSSGLAVDTQYFGPGTRLTVL.

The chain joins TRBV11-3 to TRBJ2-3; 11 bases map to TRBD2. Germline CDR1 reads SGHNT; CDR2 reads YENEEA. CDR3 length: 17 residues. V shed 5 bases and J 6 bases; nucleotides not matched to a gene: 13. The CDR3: CASSPSLAGGPQDTQYF. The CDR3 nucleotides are TGTGCCAGCAGCCCCTCCCTAGCGGGAGGCCCACAGGATACGCAGTATTTT.

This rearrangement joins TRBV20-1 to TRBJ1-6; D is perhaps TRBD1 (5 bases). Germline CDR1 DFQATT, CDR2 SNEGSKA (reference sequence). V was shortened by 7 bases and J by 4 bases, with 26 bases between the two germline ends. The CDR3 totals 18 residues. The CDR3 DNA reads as TGCAGTGACCTGGGTCCAGGGCCCCCTAACGCGTATAATTCACCCCTCCACTTT. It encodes CSDLGPGPPNAYNSPLHF.

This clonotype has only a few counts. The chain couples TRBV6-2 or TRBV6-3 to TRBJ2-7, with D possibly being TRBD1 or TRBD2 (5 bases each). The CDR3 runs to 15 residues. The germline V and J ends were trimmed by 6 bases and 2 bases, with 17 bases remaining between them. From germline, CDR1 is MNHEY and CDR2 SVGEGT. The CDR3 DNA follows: TGTGCCAGCAGCAGCGCCGGGACGGCAACCTACGAGCAGTACTTC. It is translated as CASSSAGTATYEQYF.

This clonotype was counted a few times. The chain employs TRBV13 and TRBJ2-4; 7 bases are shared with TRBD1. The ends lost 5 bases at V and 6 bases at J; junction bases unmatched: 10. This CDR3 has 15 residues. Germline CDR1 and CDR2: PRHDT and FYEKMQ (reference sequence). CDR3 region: CASSPRDSPVNIQYF. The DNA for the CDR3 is TGTGCCAGCAGCCCCAGGGACAGCCCCGTAAACATTCAGTACTTC.

CDR3 protein: CASRYSGTGYETQYF. CDR3 DNA: TGTGCCAGCAGATATTCCGGGACAGGTTATGAGACCCAGTACTTC. The chain recombines TRBV6-2 or TRBV6-3 with TRBJ2-5; TRBD1 matches 8 bases. The trim removed 6 bases at V and 5 bases at J, leaving 11 bases unmatched. Germline V gene lookup returns CDR1 MNHEY and CDR2 SVGEGT. The CDR3 is made up of 15 amino acids.

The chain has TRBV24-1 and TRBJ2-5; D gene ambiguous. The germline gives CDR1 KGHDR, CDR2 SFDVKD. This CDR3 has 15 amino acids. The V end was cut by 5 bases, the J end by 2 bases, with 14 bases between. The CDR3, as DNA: TGTGCCACCAGTGCCCCCCGTTCAGCTCAAGAGACCCAGTACTTC. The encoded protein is CATSAPRSAQETQYF.

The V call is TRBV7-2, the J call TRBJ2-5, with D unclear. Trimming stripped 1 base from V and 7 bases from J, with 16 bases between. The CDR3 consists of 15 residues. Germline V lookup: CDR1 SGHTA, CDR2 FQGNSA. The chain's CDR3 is CASSLVADGQRTQYF. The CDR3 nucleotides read TGTGCCAGCAGCTTAGTGGCCGATGGCCAGAGGACCCAGTACTTC. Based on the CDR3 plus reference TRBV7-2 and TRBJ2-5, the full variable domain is GAGVSQSPSNKVTEKGKDVELRCDPISGHTALYWYRQSLGQGLEFLIYFQGNSAPDKSGLPSDRFSAERTGGSVSTLTIQRTQQEDSAVYLCASSLVADGQRTQYFGPGTRLLVL.

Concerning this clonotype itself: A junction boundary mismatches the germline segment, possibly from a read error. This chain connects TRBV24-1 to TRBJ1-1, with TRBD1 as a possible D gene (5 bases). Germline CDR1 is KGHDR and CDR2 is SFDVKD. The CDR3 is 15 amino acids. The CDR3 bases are TGTGCCACCGGTGATTCGGACCTCAGGGTCTCTGAAGCTTTCTTT. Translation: CATGDSDLRVSEAFF.

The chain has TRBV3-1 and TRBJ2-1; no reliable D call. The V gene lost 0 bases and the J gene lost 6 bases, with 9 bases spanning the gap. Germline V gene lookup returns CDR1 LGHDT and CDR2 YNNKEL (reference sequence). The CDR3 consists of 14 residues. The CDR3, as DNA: TGTGCCAGCAGCCAAGACTCGGTGGCCAATGAGCAGTTCTTC. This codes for CASSQDSVANEQFF.

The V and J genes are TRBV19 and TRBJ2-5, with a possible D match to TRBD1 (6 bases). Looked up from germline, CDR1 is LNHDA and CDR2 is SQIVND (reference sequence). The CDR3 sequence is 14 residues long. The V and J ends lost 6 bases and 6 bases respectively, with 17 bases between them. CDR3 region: CASSRDRTAQTQYF. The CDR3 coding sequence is TGTGCCAGTAGCCGCGACCGGACAGCACAGACCCAGTACTTC.

This chain's CDR3 is CAARRTQYF. The CDR3, as DNA: TGTGCCGCCCGGCGGACCCAGTACTTC. This sequence joins TRBV24-1 and TRBJ2-5, with D uncertain. CDR1 is KGHDR and CDR2 is SFDVKD in the germline V gene. Trimming pared 12 bases from V and 7 bases from J, leaving 8 bases between. The CDR3 contains 9 residues.

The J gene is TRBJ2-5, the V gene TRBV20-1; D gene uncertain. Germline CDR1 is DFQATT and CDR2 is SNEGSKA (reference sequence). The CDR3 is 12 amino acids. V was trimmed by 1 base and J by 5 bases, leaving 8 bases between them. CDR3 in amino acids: CSARAVRETQYF. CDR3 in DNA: TGCAGTGCTAGAGCAGTCAGGGAGACCCAGTACTTC.

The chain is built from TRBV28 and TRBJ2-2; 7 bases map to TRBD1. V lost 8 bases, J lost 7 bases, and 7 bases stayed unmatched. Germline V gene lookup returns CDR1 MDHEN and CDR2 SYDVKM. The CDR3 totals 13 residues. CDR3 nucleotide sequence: TGTGCCAGCCGCTTAGACAGGGTCGGGGAGCTGTTTTTT. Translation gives CASRLDRVGELFF.

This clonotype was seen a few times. CDR3 in amino acids: CASSPLGSSENTQYF. CDR3 DNA sequence: TGTGCCAGCAGCCCACTCGGATCGTCCGAGAATACGCAGTATTTT. The rearrangement joins TRBV5-6 to TRBJ2-3, with D uncertain. CDR3 length: 15 amino acids. Per germline, CDR1 SGHDT and CDR2 YYEEEE. Trimming removed 4 bases at V and 7 bases at J, with 19 bases between.

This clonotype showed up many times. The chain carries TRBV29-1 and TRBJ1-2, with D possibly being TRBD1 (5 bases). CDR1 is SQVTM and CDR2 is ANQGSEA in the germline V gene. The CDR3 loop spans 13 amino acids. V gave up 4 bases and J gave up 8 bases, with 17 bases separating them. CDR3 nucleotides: TGCAGCGTTGTAGGAGGGGACCTCAGGGGCTACACCTTC. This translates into CSVVGGDLRGYTF.

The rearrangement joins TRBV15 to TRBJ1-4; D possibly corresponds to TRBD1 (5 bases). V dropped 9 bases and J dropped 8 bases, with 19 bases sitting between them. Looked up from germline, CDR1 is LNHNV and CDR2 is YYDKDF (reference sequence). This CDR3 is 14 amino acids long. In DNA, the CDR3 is TGTGCCACGGATGGGGCGGGCAAAAGAGAAAAACTGTTTTTT. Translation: CATDGAGKREKLFF.

CDR3 amino acids: CSARKTKSPDTQYF. The CDR3 DNA sequence: TGCAGTGCCAGGAAAACTAAGAGCCCAGATACGCAGTATTTT. This chain uses TRBV20-1 with TRBJ2-3; D is undetermined. V was cut by 6 bases and J by 4 bases, with 17 bases left in between. Germline V gene lookup returns CDR1 DFQATT and CDR2 SNEGSKA (reference sequence). CDR3 length: 14 amino acids.

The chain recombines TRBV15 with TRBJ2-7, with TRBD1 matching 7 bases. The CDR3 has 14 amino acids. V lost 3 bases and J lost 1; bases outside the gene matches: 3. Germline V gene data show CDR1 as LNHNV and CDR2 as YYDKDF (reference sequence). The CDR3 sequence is CATSSGDSSYEQYF. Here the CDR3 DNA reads TGTGCCACCAGCAGTGGGGACAGTTCCTACGAGCAGTACTTC.

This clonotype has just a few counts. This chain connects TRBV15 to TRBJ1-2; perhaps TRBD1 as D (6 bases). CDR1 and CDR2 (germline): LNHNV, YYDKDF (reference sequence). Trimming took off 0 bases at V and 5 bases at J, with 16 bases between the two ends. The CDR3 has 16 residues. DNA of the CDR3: TGTGCCACCAGCAGAGATCTGAGGCAGGGGACGTATGGCTACACCTTC. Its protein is CATSRDLRQGTYGYTF.

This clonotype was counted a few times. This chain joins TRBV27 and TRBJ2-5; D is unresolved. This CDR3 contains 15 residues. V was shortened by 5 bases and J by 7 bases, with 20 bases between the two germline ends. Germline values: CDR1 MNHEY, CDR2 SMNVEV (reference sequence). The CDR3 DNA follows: TGTGCCAGCAGTCCCCAGGACGCAGCGAAGGCGACCCAGTACTTC. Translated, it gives CASSPQDAAKATQYF.

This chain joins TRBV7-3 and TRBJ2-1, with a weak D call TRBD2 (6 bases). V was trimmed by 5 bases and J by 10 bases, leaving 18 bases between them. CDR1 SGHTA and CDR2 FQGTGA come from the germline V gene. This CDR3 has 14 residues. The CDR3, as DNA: TGTGCCAGCAGCAAAGTGGAGGGGCAAGGAGAGCAGTTCTTC. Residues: CASSKVEGQGEQFF.

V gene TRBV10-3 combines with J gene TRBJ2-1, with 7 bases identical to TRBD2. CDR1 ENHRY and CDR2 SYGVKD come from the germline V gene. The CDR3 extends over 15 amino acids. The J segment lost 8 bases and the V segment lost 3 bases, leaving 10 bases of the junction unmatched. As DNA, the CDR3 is TGTGCCATCAGTGAAGGACTAGGCGCAAGCGATGAGCAGTTCTTC. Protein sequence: CAISEGLGASDEQFF.

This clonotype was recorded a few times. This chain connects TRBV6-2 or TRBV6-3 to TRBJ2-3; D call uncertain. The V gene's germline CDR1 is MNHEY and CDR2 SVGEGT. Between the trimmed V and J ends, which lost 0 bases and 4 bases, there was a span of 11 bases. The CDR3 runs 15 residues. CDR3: CASSYSKRDPDTQYF. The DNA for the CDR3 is TGTGCCAGCAGTTACTCGAAGCGCGACCCAGATACGCAGTATTTT.

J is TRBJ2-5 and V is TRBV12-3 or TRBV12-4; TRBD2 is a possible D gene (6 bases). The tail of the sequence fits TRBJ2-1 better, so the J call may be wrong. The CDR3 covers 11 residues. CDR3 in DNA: TGTGCCAGCAGCCTTGTGGGGGGACAGTTCTTC. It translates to CASSLVGGQFF.